This T cell receptor (beta chain) comes out of a study of T cell changes during pregnancy in multiple sclerosis. Repertoires were generated with immunoSEQ multiplex PCR, while TCRdb's copy carries only in-frame clones and drops some. The sample lists around 21,000 clones; about 85% were seen once. Germline V gene data show CDR1 as MNHEY and CDR2 as SMNVEV (reference sequence). V dropped 7 bases and J dropped 3 bases, with 22 bases sitting between them. This CDR3 region has 16 residues. The sequencing here drew on CD8+ T cells from peripheral blood mononuclear cells, taken after pregnancy. The origin of this receptor is a female donor in good health, enrolled as a control in a pregnancy study. The chain couples TRBV27 to TRBJ2-7; the D gene is possibly TRBD1 (7 bases). The CDR3 nucleotides are TGTGCCAGCACCTCCTGGAGGAGGGGGCGCATCTACGAGCAGTACTTC. Translated: CASTSWRRGRIYEQYF.